The sequence of this TCR beta chain was determined in a study of shared clonotypes between healthy human individuals. Study information: The people who gave samples were a couple of women and three men aged 18 to 49. Findings and caveats of the study: Roughly 5% of naive CD4 clonotypes were common to a few donors. Only blood was sampled; tissue repertoires likely differ.

This clone has only a few counts. Its matching antigen is unknown. The assay was immunoSEQ multiplex PCR, and TCRdb's table has in-frame clones only and misses some. The sample yields around 2.5 million clones, 93% seen once. The CDR3 is 11 amino acids. The germline V gene encodes CDR1 MDHEN and CDR2 SYDVKM. V shed 8 bases and J shed 4 bases, with 8 bases lying between them. The sequencing sample was made of naive CD4+ T cells from PBMCs. As for subset: CD45RA+ positively selected. The clonotype originates from a man aged 18 to 30 in good health. Some clones in this sample may be carry-over from other donors' samples. The chain combines TRBV28 with TRBJ1-1; a weak D match, TRBD1 (5 bases). The CDR3 here is CASEGSTEAFF. In nucleotides, the CDR3 is TGTGCCAGCGAGGGGAGCACTGAAGCTTTCTTT.